Each of the 30 T cell receptor beta chains below was sequenced from the same sample in a study of T-cell reconstitution after alpha-beta-depleted transplantation in children (dated by TCRdb to 2016 to 2017). Library creation used PCR. Reads for this sample came from an Illumina HiSeq 2500. TCR library preparation used molecular barcoding, with unique molecular identifiers applied to normalize quantification of the TCRbeta repertoire. TCRdb reprocessing: public reads trimmed at Q25 with fastp, clones called with MiXCR, in-frame beta chains kept. Entries that share a CDR3 protein sequence are merged under the most common genes and DNA. The sample profile shows about 980,000 distinct CDR3 sequences; about 29% of them were found once. The top ten constitute roughly 27% of the sample. The sample's treatment or condition label is to be understood as: allogeneic hematopoietic cell transplantation with graft depleted of TCRalphabeta T cells and CD19 B cells.

The starting material was PBMCs, mostly from graft donor cells, obtained 360 days after TCRalphabeta/CD19-depleted stem cell transplant. These receptors were taken from a boy younger than two who had a stem cell transplant for SCID, so the T cells may come from the graft donor.

This clonotype showed up just a few times. This chain links TRBV2 with TRBJ2-2; possibly TRBD1 for D (5 bases). CDR1 is SNHLY and CDR2 is FYNNEI in the germline V gene. V dropped 7 bases and J dropped 2 bases, with 14 bases sitting between them. CDR3 length: 15 amino acids. DNA for the CDR3: TGTGCCAGCATGGGGCGGAAACTTAACACCGGGGAGCTGTTTTTT. Protein product: CASMGRKLNTGELFF.

The chain recombines TRBV4-2 with TRBJ2-5; TRBD1 matches at 11 bases. The CDR3 runs 16 residues. The junction had 1 base not matched to a gene; V was cut back by 0 bases and J by 1 base. In germline, CDR1 is LGHNA, CDR2 YNFKEQ. CDR3 region: CASSQDGTGGQETQYF. The DNA for the CDR3 is TGTGCCAGCAGCCAAGATGGGACAGGGGGCCAAGAGACCCAGTACTTC.

The chain joins TRBV11-1 to TRBJ2-2; perhaps TRBD2 as D (5 bases). The CDR3 is 17 residues long. V was clipped by 7 bases and J by 5 bases, with 23 bases between them. The V gene's germline CDR1 is SGHAT and CDR2 FQDESV (reference sequence). Written as DNA, the CDR3 is TGTGCCAGCACCGACTGGAGCGGCATTGGAGGAACCGGGGAGCTGTTTTTT. Its protein product is CASTDWSGIGGTGELFF. Based on the CDR3 plus reference TRBV11-1 and TRBJ2-2, the full variable domain is EAEVAQSPRYKITEKSQAVAFWCDPISGHATLYWYRQILGQGPELLVQFQDESVVDDSQLPKDRFSAERLKGVDSTLKIQPAELGDSAMYLCASTDWSGIGGTGELFFGEGSRLTVL.

The chain couples TRBV12-3 or TRBV12-4 to TRBJ2-1; possible D gene TRBD2, 5 bases. Trimming took 5 bases from V and 5 from J, leaving 16 bases between them. The CDR3 has 15 residues. The CDR3 loop reads CASSKEGKGNNEQFF. The DNA for the CDR3 is TGTGCCAGCAGTAAAGAGGGAAAGGGAAACAATGAGCAGTTCTTC.

The chain is built from TRBV4-1 and TRBJ1-3, with D uncertain. The CDR3 is 14 residues long. V shed 8 bases and J shed 7 bases, with 18 bases lying between them. Per germline, CDR1 MGHRA and CDR2 YSYEKL. The CDR3 DNA is TGCGCCAGCGCGGAACCCGGGATTCAGAACACCATATATTTT. This codes for CASAEPGIQNTIYF.

This clonotype was recorded a few times. As DNA, the CDR3 is TGTGCCACCAGTGGCCGGGCTAGGGATGAGCAGTTCTTC. This encodes CATSGRARDEQFF. V and J are TRBV24-1 and TRBJ2-1; D call uncertain. The CDR3 runs 13 residues. Trimming shortened V by 5 bases and J by 8 bases, and 12 bases separated the two germline ends. CDR1 and CDR2 (germline): KGHDR, SFDVKD.

V is TRBV6-1 and J is TRBJ1-1; TRBD1 matches 9 bases. Germline V lookup: CDR1 MNHNS, CDR2 SASEGT. The CDR3 contains 13 residues. Trimming took 5 bases from V and 11 from J; bases not matched to a gene: 9. CDR3 in amino acids: CASSRGQGSAAFF. CDR3 DNA sequence: TGTGCCAGCAGTCGCGGACAGGGGTCGGCGGCTTTCTTT.

The chain employs TRBV20-1 and TRBJ2-3; possibly TRBD2 for D (5 bases). This CDR3 region has 17 residues. Trimming stripped 6 bases from V and 0 bases from J, with 22 bases between. CDR1 DFQATT and CDR2 SNEGSKA come from the germline V gene (reference sequence). The CDR3 DNA follows: TGCAGTGCCGTTATTTTGCCGGGAAAGAGAAGCACAGATACGCAGTATTTT. This sequence encodes CSAVILPGKRSTDTQYF.

V is TRBV29-1 and J is TRBJ1-3; no reliable D call. Germline assignment: CDR1 SQVTM and CDR2 ANQGSEA. This CDR3 has 11 residues. With 5 bases removed from V and 4 bases from J, the gap between germline ends came to 6 bases. DNA for the CDR3: TGCAGCGTTATGCAGGGAAACACCATATATTTT. Residues: CSVMQGNTIYF.

This clonotype has more than one count but fewer than ten. Written as DNA, the CDR3 is TGTGCCAGCAGTGCTCGGAGACAGGTGAACACTGAAGCTTTCTTT. It codes for CASSARRQVNTEAFF. The V and J genes are TRBV6-2 or TRBV6-3 and TRBJ1-1; D perhaps matches TRBD1 (6 bases). V was shortened by 5 bases and J by 0 bases, with 13 bases between the two germline ends. The CDR3 extends over 15 amino acids. The V gene's germline CDR1 is MNHEY and CDR2 SVGEGT.

The V and J genes are TRBV20-1 and TRBJ2-3; D possibly corresponds to TRBD1 (6 bases). There are 14 residues in the CDR3. Between the trimmed V and J ends, which lost 6 bases and 6 bases, there was a span of 19 bases. Germline V CDR1 and CDR2: DFQATT, SNEGSKA (reference sequence). CDR3 coding DNA: TGCAGTGCGCCGAGAACAGGGTCTCTGGATACGCAGTATTTT. Protein: CSAPRTGSLDTQYF.

This clonotype was picked up a small number of times. The chain uses TRBV5-1 and TRBJ1-1; D may be TRBD1 (5 bases). The CDR3 covers 18 residues. CDR1 is SGHRS and CDR2 is YFSETQ in the germline V gene. V lost 4 bases to trimming and J lost 1 base, with 23 bases between them. The CDR3 is CASSPAGLDFWENTEAFF. CDR3 DNA: TGCGCCAGCAGCCCGGCAGGGCTGGACTTTTGGGAGAACACTGAAGCTTTCTTT.

The rearrangement links TRBV3-1 to TRBJ1-5; D might be TRBD1 (6 bases). There are 16 residues in the CDR3. Germline values: CDR1 LGHDT, CDR2 YNNKEL (reference sequence). The V end lost 4 bases, the J end lost 4 bases, and 17 bases lay between the germline ends. The CDR3 region is CASSLGPRTANQPQHF. As DNA, the CDR3 is TGTGCCAGCAGCCTCGGACCTAGGACAGCTAATCAGCCCCAGCATTTT.

This clonotype was observed a handful of times. The chain has TRBV7-9 and TRBJ2-1; maybe TRBD1 (5 bases). V lost 4 bases, J lost 6 bases, and 13 bases lay in between. This CDR3 spans 14 amino acids. Germline V CDR1 and CDR2: SEHNR, FQNEAQ (reference sequence). Here the CDR3 DNA reads TGTGCCAGCAGCTCGATTGACAGCCGCAATGAGCAGTTCTTC. Protein sequence: CASSSIDSRNEQFF.

The chain uses TRBV7-8 and TRBJ2-3; possible D gene TRBD1, 6 bases. The germline gives CDR1 SGHVS, CDR2 FQNEAQ. Trimming stripped 5 bases from V and 0 bases from J, with 15 bases between. The CDR3 covers 16 residues. CDR3: CASSRNPGTSTDTQYF. As DNA, the CDR3 is TGTGCCAGCAGCCGCAACCCAGGGACAAGCACAGATACGCAGTATTTT.

The CDR3 loop reads CASSLINTDTQYF. CDR3 bases: TGTGCCAGCAGTTTGATAAACACAGATACGCAGTATTTT. This chain connects TRBV28 to TRBJ2-3; D not resolved. Germline assignment: CDR1 MDHEN and CDR2 SYDVKM. The CDR3 length is 13 residues. V lost 3 bases and J lost 2, with 6 bases in between.

The chain links TRBV20-1 to TRBJ1-1; D is unresolved. Per germline, CDR1 DFQATT and CDR2 SNEGSKA (reference sequence). The CDR3 has 15 amino acids. V gave up 0 bases and J gave up 2 bases, with 13 bases separating them. Here the CDR3 DNA reads TGCAGTGCTAGAGATCTCCTCAGGACTAACACTGAAGCTTTCTTT. This gives the protein CSARDLLRTNTEAFF.

At least ten counts were recorded for this clonotype. The chain recombines TRBV2 with TRBJ2-5; weak D call: TRBD1 (6 bases). This CDR3 is built from 13 residues. Germline V CDR1 and CDR2: SNHLY, FYNNEI. Trimming removed 8 bases at V and 3 bases at J, with 13 bases between. CDR3 protein: CASHRQGKETQYF. The CDR3 bases are TGTGCCAGCCATCGTCAGGGGAAAGAGACCCAGTACTTC.

This clonotype was picked up a small number of times. The chain employs TRBV18 and TRBJ2-7; no clear D gene. Trimming took off 3 bases at V and 3 bases at J, with 12 bases between the two ends. Per the germline V gene, CDR1 is KGHSH and CDR2 is LQKENI. The CDR3 length is 14 residues. For the CDR3, the DNA is TGTGCCAGCTCACCGAAGGACGGACGCTACGAGCAGTACTTC. Translated, it gives CASSPKDGRYEQYF.

The rearrangement uses TRBV4-1 and TRBJ2-3; TRBD2 matches at 9 bases. V was clipped by 6 bases and J by 1 base; unmatched bases: 5. The length of the CDR3 is 15 residues. Germline CDR1 MGHRA, CDR2 YSYEKL. DNA for the CDR3: TGCGCCAGCAGGCATAGCGGGGGTCGCACAGATACGCAGTATTTT. Translating gives CASRHSGGRTDTQYF.

J is TRBJ1-2 and V is TRBV20-1; maybe TRBD1 (6 bases). The V end was cut by 0 bases, the J end by 4 bases, with 21 bases between. Germline CDR1 and CDR2: DFQATT and SNEGSKA (reference sequence). This CDR3 has 17 residues. The CDR3 DNA reads as TGCAGTGCTAGAGATGGGGAGGGGGGCGCGTTAGTCTATGGCTACACCTTC. Encoded protein: CSARDGEGGALVYGYTF.

The chain employs TRBV5-1 and TRBJ1-2; TRBD1 aligns across 11 bases. The germline gives CDR1 SGHRS, CDR2 YFSETQ. This CDR3 is 15 amino acids long. V lost 4 bases, J lost 3 bases, and 5 bases stayed unmatched. The CDR3, as DNA: TGCGCCAGCAGCGACCGGGACAGGGGGGACTATGGCTACACCTTC. As protein: CASSDRDRGDYGYTF.

The rearrangement links TRBV29-1 to TRBJ2-3; no clear D. Germline CDR1 is SQVTM and CDR2 is ANQGSEA. The CDR3 runs 15 residues. Between the trimmed V and J ends, which lost 3 bases and 0 bases, there was a span of 13 bases. CDR3 nucleotides: TGCAGCGTTGACTGGTTACGAGTAAGCACAGATACGCAGTATTTT. Translating it yields CSVDWLRVSTDTQYF.

This clonotype was seen a handful of times. V and J are TRBV28 and TRBJ2-7, with TRBD2 as a possible D gene (5 bases). This CDR3 spans 14 amino acids. Germline CDR1 reads MDHEN; CDR2 reads SYDVKM. V was shortened by 4 bases and J by 13 bases, with 23 bases between the two germline ends. CDR3 protein: CASSSLPRSGRPYF. The CDR3 DNA reads as TGTGCCAGCAGTTCACTGCCCCGCAGCGGCAGGCCCTACTTC.

The V call is TRBV12-3 or TRBV12-4, the J call TRBJ2-7, with 9 bases matching TRBD1. The CDR3 covers 15 residues. Unmatched junction bases numbered 7, after V lost 7 bases and J lost 0 bases. CDR3 DNA: TGTGCCAGCAATACGGGACAGGGTAGCTCCTACGAGCAGTACTTC. This gives the protein CASNTGQGSSYEQYF.

The chain couples TRBV24-1 to TRBJ2-1; no clear D. Trimming took 3 bases from V and 5 from J, leaving 4 bases between them. CDR1 is KGHDR, CDR2 SFDVKD, per germline. The length of the CDR3 is 12 residues. DNA of the CDR3: TGTGCCACCAGTGATGGAAACAATGAGCAGTTCTTC. It yields the protein CATSDGNNEQFF.

On this clonotype itself: A clone one base away is much larger, so this may be a read error. The gene calls are TRBV2 and TRBJ2-7; no clear D. CDR1 and CDR2 (germline): SNHLY, FYNNEI. This CDR3 is 11 amino acids long. Deletions cut 5 bases from V and 5 bases from J, with 7 bases between. This CDR3 reads CASSSDHEQYF. Here the CDR3 DNA reads TGTGCCAGCAGTTCGGACCACGAGCAGTACTTC.

This sequence joins TRBV29-1 and TRBJ2-1, with D uncertain. Per the germline V gene, CDR1 is SQVTM and CDR2 is ANQGSEA. The CDR3 spans 13 residues. Trimming left V 2 bases short and J 4 bases short, with 9 bases between. The CDR3: CSVETAIYNEQFF. The CDR3 DNA follows: TGCAGCGTTGAAACCGCTATTTACAATGAGCAGTTCTTC.

This clonotype was counted between two and nine times. CDR3: CSARPDSLSYEQYF. As DNA, the CDR3 is TGCAGTGCCCGCCCGGACAGTTTGAGCTACGAGCAGTACTTC. J is TRBJ2-7 and V is TRBV20-1; tentative D call: TRBD1 (6 bases). This CDR3 is built from 14 residues. The V gene lost 6 bases and the J gene lost 3 bases, with 18 bases spanning the gap. In germline, CDR1 is DFQATT, CDR2 SNEGSKA (reference sequence).

This clonotype showed up just a few times. The chain has TRBV5-1 and TRBJ2-1; TRBD2 matches at 7 bases. The CDR3 has 17 residues. The V gene end was trimmed by 0 bases and the J gene end by 4 bases; junction bases not matched to a gene: 10. CDR1 and CDR2 (germline): SGHRS, YFSETQ. The chain's CDR3 is CASSLVPASGSYNEQFF. In DNA form, the CDR3 reads TGCGCCAGCAGCTTGGTTCCAGCTAGCGGCTCTTACAATGAGCAGTTCTTC.